The TCR beta chain described here comes from a study of T cell changes during pregnancy in multiple sclerosis (dated by TCRdb to between 2017 and 2020). About the study as a whole: Changes in the T cell repertoire over the course of pregnancy were examined in this study in women with multiple sclerosis.

Details on this clone: Its antigen is currently not known. No quality values exist for individual bases; no much larger clone is one base distant.

Library preparation was by the immunoSEQ multiplex PCR assay. Here the immuneACCESS table is served through TCRdb, limited to in-frame sequences with V and J called. Missing clones are a known gap in these copies; in checked studies unresolved V genes cover under half, and the rest lacks a known reason. The sample table lists approximately 65,000 clones, about 93% of them with a count of one. The ten largest clones represent approximately 1.5% of the sample. CDR1 SEHNR and CDR2 FQNEAQ were looked up in the germline V gene (reference sequence). The CDR3, from cysteine to phenylalanine, totals 16 residues. The entry retains the CDR3 DNA only, 48 bases that are in frame from base 1. Germline trimming amounts to 3 bases on V and 6 bases on J, with 7 as the count of junction bases outside the gene matches.

The TCR was taken from a female donor in good health, enrolled as a control in a pregnancy study. The input for sequencing was peripheral blood, taken in the third trimester of pregnancy. The V gene is TRBV7-9 and the J gene is TRBJ2-2; 10 of the junction bases match TRBD1. The nucleotides read TGTGCCAGCAGCTTGAGCCGGGACAGGGGTCCCGGGGAGCTGTTTTTT. Translated, it reads CASSLSRDRGPGELFF.